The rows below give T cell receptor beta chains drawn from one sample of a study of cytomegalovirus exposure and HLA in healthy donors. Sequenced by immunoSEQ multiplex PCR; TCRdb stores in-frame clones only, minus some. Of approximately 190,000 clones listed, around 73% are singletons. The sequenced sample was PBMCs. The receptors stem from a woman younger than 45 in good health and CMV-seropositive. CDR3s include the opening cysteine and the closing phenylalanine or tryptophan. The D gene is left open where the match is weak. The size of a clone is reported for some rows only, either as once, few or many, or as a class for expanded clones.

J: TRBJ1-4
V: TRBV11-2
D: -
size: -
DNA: TGTGCCAGCAGCCTCCGGGAGGAGGGGGAAAAACTGTTTTTT
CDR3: CASSLREEGEKLFF

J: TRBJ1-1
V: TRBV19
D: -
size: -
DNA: TGTGCCAGTACAAAGACAGAGAACACTGAAGCTTTCTTT
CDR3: CASTKTENTEAFF

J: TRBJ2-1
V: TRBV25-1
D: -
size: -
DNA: TGTGCCAGCAGTGAATCCTCCCCTCAGGGTGACGGTTACAATGAGCAGTTCTTC
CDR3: CASSESSPQGDGYNEQFF

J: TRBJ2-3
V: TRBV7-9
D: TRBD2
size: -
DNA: TGTGCCAGCAGCTCCCAAGGAGCGGGGTCCGGAGATACGCAGTATTTT
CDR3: CASSSQGAGSGDTQYF

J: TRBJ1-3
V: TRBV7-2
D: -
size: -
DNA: TGTGCCAGCATTCCCGGGAGTTCTGGAAACACCATATATTTT
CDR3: CASIPGSSGNTIYF

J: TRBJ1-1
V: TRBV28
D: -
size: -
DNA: TGTGCCAGCAGTCGTGGGGCGGTGAACACTGAAGCTTTCTTT
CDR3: CASSRGAVNTEAFF

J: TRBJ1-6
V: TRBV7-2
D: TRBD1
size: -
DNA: TGTGCCAGCATGATCCCCCGGGACAGGGGCGGTAATTCACCCCTCCACTTT
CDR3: CASMIPRDRGGNSPLHF

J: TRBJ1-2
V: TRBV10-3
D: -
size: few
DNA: TGTGCCATCAGCCGCCGCGGGGCCGAGGACTATGGCTACACCTTC
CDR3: CAISRRGAEDYGYTF

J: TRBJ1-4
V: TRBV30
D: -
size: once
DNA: TGTGCCTGGAGTGTAGGGGGAGAAAAACTGTTTTTT
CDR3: CAWSVGGEKLFF

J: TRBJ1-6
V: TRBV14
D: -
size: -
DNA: TGTGCCAGCAGCCAAGACAGGGAACGTTCACCCCTCCACTTT
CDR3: CASSQDRERSPLHF

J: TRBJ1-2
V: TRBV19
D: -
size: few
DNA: TGTGCCAGTAGTATAGGGTGGGGACTGGCCAACTATGGCTACACCTTC
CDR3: CASSIGWGLANYGYTF

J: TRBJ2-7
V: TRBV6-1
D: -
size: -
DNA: TGTGCCAGCAGCACGGGACTTTTCTACGAGCAGTACTTC
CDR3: CASSTGLFYEQYF

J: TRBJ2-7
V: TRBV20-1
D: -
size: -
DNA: TGCAGTGCTCCCTCGGGGGAGCAGTACTTC
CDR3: CSAPSGEQYF

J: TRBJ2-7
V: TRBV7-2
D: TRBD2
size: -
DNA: TGTGCCAGCAGCTTATCTGTGACTAGCGGCCCCTACGAGCAGTACTTC
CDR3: CASSLSVTSGPYEQYF

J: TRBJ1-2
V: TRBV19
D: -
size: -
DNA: TGTGCCAGTAGTATATCAGGAGAGGGCGGCTACACCTTC
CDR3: CASSISGEGGYTF

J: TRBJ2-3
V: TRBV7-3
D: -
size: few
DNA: TGTGCCAGCAGCTTATATGATACGCAGTATTTT
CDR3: CASSLYDTQYF

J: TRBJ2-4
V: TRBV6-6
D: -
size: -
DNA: TGTGCCAGCAGTTACCTGCAGGGCAACATTCAGTACTTC
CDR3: CASSYLQGNIQYF

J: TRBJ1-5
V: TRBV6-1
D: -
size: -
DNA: TGTGCCAGCTCACAGGGCCGTAATCAGCCCCAGCATTTT
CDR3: CASSQGRNQPQHF

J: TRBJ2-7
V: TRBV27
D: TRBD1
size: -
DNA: TGTGCCAGCAGTTTTGTCGGGACAGGGTACTACGAGCAGTACTTC
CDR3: CASSFVGTGYYEQYF

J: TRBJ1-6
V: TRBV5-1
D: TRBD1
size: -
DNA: TGCGCCAGCAGCCCACTGCCGGGACAGTCACTTGGGTCCTATAATTCACCCCTCCACTTT
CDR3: CASSPLPGQSLGSYNSPLHF

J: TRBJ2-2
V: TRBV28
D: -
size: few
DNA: TGTGCCAGCAGATACAGGCAGGTCGGGGAGCTGTTTTTT
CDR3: CASRYRQVGELFF

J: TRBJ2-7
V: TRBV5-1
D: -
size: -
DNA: TGCGCCAGCAGCCCGGGGGTTAAAGGCGAGCAGTACTTC
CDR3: CASSPGVKGEQYF

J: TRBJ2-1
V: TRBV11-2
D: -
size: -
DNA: TGTGCCAGCAGCCCTTCCACGGGGTATGGTGAGCAGTTCTTC
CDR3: CASSPSTGYGEQFF

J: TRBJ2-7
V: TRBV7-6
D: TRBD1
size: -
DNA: TGTGCCAGCAGCCAGGGTCCGGGACAGGGCGCCTCTTCCTACGAGCAGTACTTC
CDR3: CASSQGPGQGASSYEQYF

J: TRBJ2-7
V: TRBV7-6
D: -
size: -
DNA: TGTGCCAGCAGCCGATATACAGGGACCTACGAGCAGTACTTC
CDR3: CASSRYTGTYEQYF

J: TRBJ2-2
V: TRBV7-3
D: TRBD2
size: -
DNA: TGTGCCAGCAGCCTTAAACCCCGACTAGCGGGAGGAGCCGGGGAGCTGTTTTTT
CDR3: CASSLKPRLAGGAGELFF

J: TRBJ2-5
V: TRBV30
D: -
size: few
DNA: TGTGCCTGGAGTGTGCGGATTAACCTTCAAGAGACCCAGTACTTC
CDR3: CAWSVRINLQETQYF

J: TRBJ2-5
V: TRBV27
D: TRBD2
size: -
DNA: TGTGCCAGCAGAGGCCTAGCGGCGACCCAGTACTTC
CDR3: CASRGLAATQYF

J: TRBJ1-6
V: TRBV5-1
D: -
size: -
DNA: TGCGCCAGCAGCTTGGTTGTGAGTAATTCACCCCTCCACTTT
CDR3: CASSLVVSNSPLHF

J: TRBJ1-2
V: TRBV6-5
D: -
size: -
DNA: TGTGCCAGCAGCCGCGATCCCTATGGCTACACCTTC
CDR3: CASSRDPYGYTF

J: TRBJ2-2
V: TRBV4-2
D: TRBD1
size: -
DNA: TGTGCCAGCAGCCGATCATCAGGGGGCGCGGACGGGGAGCTGTTTTTT
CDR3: CASSRSSGGADGELFF

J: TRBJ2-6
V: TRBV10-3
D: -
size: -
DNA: TGTGCCATCACTCCAGGGTCCCGCTCTGGGGCCAACGTCCTGACTTTC
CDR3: CAITPGSRSGANVLTF

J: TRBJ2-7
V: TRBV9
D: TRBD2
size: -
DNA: TGTGCCAGCAGCGTTAGCGGGAGACCCTACGAGCAGTACTTC
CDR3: CASSVSGRPYEQYF

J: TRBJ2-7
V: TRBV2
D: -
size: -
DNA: TGTGCCAGCTCACGAGCCTACGAGCAGTACTTC
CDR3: CASSRAYEQYF

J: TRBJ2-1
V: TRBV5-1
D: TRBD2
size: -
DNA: TGCGCCAGCAGCTTAAGGTCATACTCGGGACTAGGCTATGAGCAGTTCTTC
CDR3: CASSLRSYSGLGYEQFF

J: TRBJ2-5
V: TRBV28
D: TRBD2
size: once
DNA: TGTGCCAGCAGAGCTAGCGGGGGACTACAAGAGACCCAGTACTTC
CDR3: CASRASGGLQETQYF

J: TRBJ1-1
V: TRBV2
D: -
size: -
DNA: TGTGCCAGCCGGGACACTTACACTGAAGCTTTCTTT
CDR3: CASRDTYTEAFF

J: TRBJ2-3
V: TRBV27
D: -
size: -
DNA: TGTGCCAGCAGTTTTTCGACTAGAGGCACAGATACGCAGTATTTT
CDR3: CASSFSTRGTDTQYF

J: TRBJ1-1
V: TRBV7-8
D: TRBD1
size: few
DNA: TGTGCCAGCAGCCCCGGAGGACAGGGAATGTACACTGAAGCTTTCTTT
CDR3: CASSPGGQGMYTEAFF

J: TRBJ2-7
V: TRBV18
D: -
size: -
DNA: TGTGCCAGCTCACCAGGGTTGAGCGACGAGCAGTACTTC
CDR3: CASSPGLSDEQYF

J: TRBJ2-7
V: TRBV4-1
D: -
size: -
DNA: TGCGCCAGCAGCCAGACCGGGATGCACTACGAGCAGTACTTC
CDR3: CASSQTGMHYEQYF

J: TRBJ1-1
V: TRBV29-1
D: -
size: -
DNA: TGCAGCGCCCATGGAGGGCGAGGGATGAACACTGAAGCTTTCTTT
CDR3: CSAHGGRGMNTEAFF

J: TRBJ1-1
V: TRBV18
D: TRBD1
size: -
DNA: TGTGCCAGCTCACTCACCGGGACAGGAGGGGGTAACACTGAAGCTTTCTTT
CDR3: CASSLTGTGGGNTEAFF

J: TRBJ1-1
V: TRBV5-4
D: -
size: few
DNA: TGTGCCAGCAGCCTAGTGGGGCCCACTGAAGCTTTCTTT
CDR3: CASSLVGPTEAFF

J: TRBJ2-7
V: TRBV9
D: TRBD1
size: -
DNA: TGTGCCAGCAGCGCAGATCTTAGGACAGGGCGTTTTGGGGAGCAGTACTTC
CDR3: CASSADLRTGRFGEQYF

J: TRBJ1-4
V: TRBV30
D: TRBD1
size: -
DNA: TGTGCCTGGAGTGCAACGGACAGGTTTAATGAAAAACTGTTTTTT
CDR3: CAWSATDRFNEKLFF

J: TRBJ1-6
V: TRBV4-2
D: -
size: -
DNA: TGTGCCAGCAGCCACCCGACAGTCAGAGATTCACCCCTCCACTTT
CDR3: CASSHPTVRDSPLHF

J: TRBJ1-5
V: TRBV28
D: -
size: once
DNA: TGTGCCAGCAAAGGACAAATCAATCAGCCCCAGCATTTT
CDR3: CASKGQINQPQHF

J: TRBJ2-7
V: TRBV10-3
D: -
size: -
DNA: TGTGCCGCAGGTGCCTCAGGGAACTACGAGCAGTACTTC
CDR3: CAAGASGNYEQYF

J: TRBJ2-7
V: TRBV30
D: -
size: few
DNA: TGTGCCTGGAGCCCCCTCCTCCGGGACATTTCCTACGAGCAGTACTTC
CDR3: CAWSPLLRDISYEQYF

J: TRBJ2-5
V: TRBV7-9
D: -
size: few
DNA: TGTGCCAGCAGCTTTCACACCTCAGAGACCCAGTACTTC
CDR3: CASSFHTSETQYF

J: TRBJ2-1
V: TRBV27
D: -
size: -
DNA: TGTGCCAGCAGTTTAGGAGGTGTCGGTACAGTCACGTTCTTC
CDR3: CASSLGGVGTVTFF

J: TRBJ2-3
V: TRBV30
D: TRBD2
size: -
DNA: TGTGCCTGGAGTGTACGGAAACTAGCGGGAGGTTCAGATACGCAGTATTTT
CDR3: CAWSVRKLAGGSDTQYF

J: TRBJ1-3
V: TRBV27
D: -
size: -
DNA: TGTGCCAGCAGTACGTCAGGGATGGGCTACTCTGGAAACACCATATATTTT
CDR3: CASSTSGMGYSGNTIYF